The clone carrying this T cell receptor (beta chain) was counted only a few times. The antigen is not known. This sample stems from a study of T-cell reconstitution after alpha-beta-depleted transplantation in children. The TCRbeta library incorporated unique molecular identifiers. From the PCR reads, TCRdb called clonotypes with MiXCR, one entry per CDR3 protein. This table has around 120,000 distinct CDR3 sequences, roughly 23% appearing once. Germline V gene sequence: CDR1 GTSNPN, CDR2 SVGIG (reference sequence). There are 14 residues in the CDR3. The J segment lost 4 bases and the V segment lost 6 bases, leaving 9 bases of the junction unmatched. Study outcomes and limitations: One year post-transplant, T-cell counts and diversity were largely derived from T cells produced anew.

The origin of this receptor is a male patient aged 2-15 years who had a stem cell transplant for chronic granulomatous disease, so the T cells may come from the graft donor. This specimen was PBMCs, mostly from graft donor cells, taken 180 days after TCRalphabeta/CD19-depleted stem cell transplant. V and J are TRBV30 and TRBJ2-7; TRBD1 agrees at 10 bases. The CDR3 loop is CACLRQGAIYEQYF. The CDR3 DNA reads TGTGCCTGTCTACGACAGGGGGCGATTTACGAGCAGTACTTC. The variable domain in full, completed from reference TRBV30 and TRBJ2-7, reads SQTIHQWPATLVQPVGSPLSLECTVEGTSNPNLYWYRQAAGRGLQLLFYSVGIGQISSEVPQNLSASRPQDRQFILSSKKLLLSDSGFYLCACLRQGAIYEQYFGPGTRLTVT.